This TCR beta chain was recovered during a study of blood T cell repertoires in COVID-19. The wider study: T cells, B-cell-depleted T cells, or PBMCs supplied cDNA or gDNA.

Per the germline V gene, CDR1 is SQVTM and CDR2 is ANQGSEA. The V gene lost 7 bases and the J gene lost 5 bases, with 20 bases spanning the gap. This CDR3 is 14 amino acids long. Per the original data handling: Amplification from reference gene primers served as the basis for estimated nucleated cell counts. Clones were sequenced by immunoSEQ multiplex PCR, and TCRdb holds only the in-frame ones, with some missing. The DNA gave D and trimming, while V, J and clone size come from that table. The table records about 46,000 clones, 90% of them present only once. The clonotype originates from a man aged 70 or older with active COVID-19. Sequencing used peripheral blood. This chain joins TRBV29-1 and TRBJ1-2; possible D gene TRBD1, 6 bases. CDR3 DNA: TGCAGCGCAGCGACGGTGTCAGGGGAATATGGCTACACCTTC. It encodes CSAATVSGEYGYTF.